The clone carrying this T cell receptor beta chain was counted many times. This sample is drawn from a study of T-cell reconstitution after alpha-beta-depleted transplantation in children. This CDR3 has 16 residues. Trimming left V 0 bases short and J 0 bases short, with 8 bases between. Germline V CDR1 and CDR2: LGHDT, YNNKEL (reference sequence). For TCRbeta, the library was prepared with unique molecular identifiers. TCRdb re-called the PCR reads with MiXCR, one entry per CDR3 protein. The table includes 490,000 or so distinct CDR3 sequences, about 12% detected once. The chain joins TRBV3-1 to TRBJ2-2; no reliable D call. This clonotype was sampled from a human donor who donated a stem cell graft to a child with combined immunodeficiency. The material was PBMCs from the stem cell graft donor, obtained from the stem cell graft. CDR3 nucleotide sequence: TGTGCCAGCAGCCAAGATTTCCTGGCGAACACCGGGGAGCTGTTTTTT. Its protein is CASSQDFLANTGELFF.